This is a list of T cell receptor beta chains from one sample in a study of cytomegalovirus exposure and HLA in healthy donors. Some clones are missing from TCRdb's copy, which holds only in-frame ones; the method was immunoSEQ multiplex PCR. This repertoire includes roughly 60,000 clones. Sequenced: PBMCs. The receptors were gathered from a woman between 18 and 30 years old in good health and CMV-seronegative. Both conserved end residues are part of each CDR3. A D gene is named only where the DNA matches it firmly.

V,J,D,DNA,CDR3
TRBV4-1,TRBJ2-3,TRBD2,TGCGCCAGCAGTCAAGGACTAGCGGGAATCCTCACAGATACGCAGTATTTT,CASSQGLAGILTDTQYF
TRBV4-1,TRBJ2-1,-,TGCGCCAGCAGCCAAGAAACCGAGTTGAGCTCCTACAATGAGCAGTTCTTC,CASSQETELSSYNEQFF
TRBV2,TRBJ2-1,TRBD2,TGTGCCAGCAGAAAAGGGTCTAGCGGGGGTTACAATGAGCAGTTCTTC,CASRKGSSGGYNEQFF
TRBV4-1,TRBJ2-1,TRBD1,TGCGCCAGCAGCCAAGATTCCGGGACAGGGTCAGATGGGGAGCAGTTCTTC,CASSQDSGTGSDGEQFF
TRBV6-5,TRBJ1-1,-,TGTGCCAGCAGTTCGGTTTCGGAAGCTTTCTTT,CASSSVSEAFF
TRBV6-1,TRBJ2-7,-,TGTGCCAGCAGTGCCAGGGCCCACTACGAGCAGTACTTC,CASSARAHYEQYF
TRBV2,TRBJ2-7,TRBD1,TGTGCCAGCAGTGAGGGTCAGGGGGTCCACGAGCAGTACTTC,CASSEGQGVHEQYF
TRBV25-1,TRBJ2-3,-,TGTGCCAGCAGGGGCCCCACAGATACGCAGTATTTT,CASRGPTDTQYF
TRBV5-1,TRBJ1-1,-,TGCGCCAGCAGCTTGGCTAATTCTGGGGACACTGAAGATTTCTTT,CASSLANSGDTEDFF
TRBV7-2,TRBJ1-5,-,TGTGCCAGCAGCTTAGTTTCGGGAGAACCCCAGCATTTT,CASSLVSGEPQHF
TRBV6-1,TRBJ1-2,TRBD1,TGTGCCAGCAGTGTTGGACAGGCGCCAAACTCGTATGGCTACACCTTC,CASSVGQAPNSYGYTF